This T cell receptor beta chain was documented in a study of blood T cells in healthy people across ages. Study-wide findings and caveats: Considered underestimates were the diversity estimates obtained from one million T cells. Per million T cells, the diversity of TCR beta decreased roughly linearly as age advanced. No conclusive comparison of naive versus antigen-experienced cells was possible with unsorted PBMCs.

For this clonotype: Its target is not known.

It was with a sample-barcoded 5' primer and a J-beta primer mix that a second PCR of roughly 7 to 12 cycles was run. The template-switch adaptor, which had 12 random nucleotides, put a tag on each cDNA molecule. TCRdb reprocessed the 5' RACE reads via MiXCR and lists one record per CDR3 protein. Of hundreds of thousands of distinct CDR3 sequences in the sample, 40% to 45% were seen once. The receptor comes from an elderly man in good health. Sequences were obtained from blood.

In DNA, the CDR3 is TGTGCCAGCAGCCAAGGAGCGGGGGTCAACACCGGGGAGCTGTTTTTT. This gives the protein CASSQGAGVNTGELFF. The chain couples TRBV3-1 to TRBJ2-2, with 8 bases that match TRBD2. The V gene end was trimmed by 1 base and the J gene end by 2 bases; junction bases not matched to a gene: 3. CDR1 and CDR2 (germline): LGHDT, YNNKEL (reference sequence). This CDR3 is 16 amino acids long.